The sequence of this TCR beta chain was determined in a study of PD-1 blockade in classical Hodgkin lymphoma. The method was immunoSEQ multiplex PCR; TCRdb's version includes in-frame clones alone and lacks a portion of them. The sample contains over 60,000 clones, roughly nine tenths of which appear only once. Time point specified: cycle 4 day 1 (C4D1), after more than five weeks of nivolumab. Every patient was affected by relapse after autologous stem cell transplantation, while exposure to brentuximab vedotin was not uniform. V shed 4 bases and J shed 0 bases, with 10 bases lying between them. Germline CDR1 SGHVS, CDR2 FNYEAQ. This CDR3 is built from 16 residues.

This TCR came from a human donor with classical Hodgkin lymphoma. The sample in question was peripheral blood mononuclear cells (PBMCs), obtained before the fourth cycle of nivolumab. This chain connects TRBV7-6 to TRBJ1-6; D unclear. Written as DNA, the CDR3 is TGTGCCAGCAGCTCCCGGACGACCTCCTATAATTCACCCCTCCACTTT. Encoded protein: CASSSRTTSYNSPLHF. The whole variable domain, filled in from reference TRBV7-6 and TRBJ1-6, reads GAGVSQSPRYKVTKRGQDVALRCDPISGHVSLYWYRQALGQGPEFLTYFNYEAQQDKSGLPNDRFSAERPEGSISTLTIQRTEQRDSAMYRCASSSRTTSYNSPLHFGNGTRLTVT.